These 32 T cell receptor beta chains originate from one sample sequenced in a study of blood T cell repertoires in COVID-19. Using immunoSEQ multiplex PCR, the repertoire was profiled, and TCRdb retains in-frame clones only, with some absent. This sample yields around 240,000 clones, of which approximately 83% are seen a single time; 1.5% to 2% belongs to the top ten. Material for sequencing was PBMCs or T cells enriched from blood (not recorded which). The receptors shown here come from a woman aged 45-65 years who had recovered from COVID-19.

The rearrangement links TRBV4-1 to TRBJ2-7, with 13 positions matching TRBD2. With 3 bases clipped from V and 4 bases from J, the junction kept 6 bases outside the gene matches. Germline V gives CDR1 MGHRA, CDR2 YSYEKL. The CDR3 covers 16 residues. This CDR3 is CASSQGGLAGKYEQYF. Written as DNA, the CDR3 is TGCGCCAGCAGCCAGGGGGGACTAGCGGGAAAGTACGAGCAGTACTTC.

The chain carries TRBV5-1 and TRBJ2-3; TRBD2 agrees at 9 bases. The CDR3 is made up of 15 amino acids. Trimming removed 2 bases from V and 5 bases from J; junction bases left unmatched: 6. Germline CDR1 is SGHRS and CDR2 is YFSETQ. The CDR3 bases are TGCGCCAGCAGCTTTTCAGCGGGAGGAGAAGATACGCAGTATTTT. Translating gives CASSFSAGGEDTQYF.

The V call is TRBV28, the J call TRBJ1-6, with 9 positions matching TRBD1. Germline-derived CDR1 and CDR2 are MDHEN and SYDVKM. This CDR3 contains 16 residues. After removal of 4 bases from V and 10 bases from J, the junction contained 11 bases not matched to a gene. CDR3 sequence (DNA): TGTGCCAGCAGTTGGACGGCGGGACAGGGAAGATCACCCCTCCACTTT. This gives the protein CASSWTAGQGRSPLHF.

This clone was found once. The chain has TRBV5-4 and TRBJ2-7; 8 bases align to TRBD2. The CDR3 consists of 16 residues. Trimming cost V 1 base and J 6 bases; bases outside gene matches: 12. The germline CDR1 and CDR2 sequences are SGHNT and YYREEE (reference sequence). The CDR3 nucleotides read TGTGCCAGCAGCTTGAGGGGTACTAGCGGACAAATCGAGCAGTACTTC. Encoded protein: CASSLRGTSGQIEQYF.

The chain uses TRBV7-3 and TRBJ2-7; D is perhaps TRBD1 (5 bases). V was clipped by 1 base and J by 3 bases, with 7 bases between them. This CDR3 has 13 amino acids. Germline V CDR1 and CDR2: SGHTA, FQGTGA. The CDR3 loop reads CASSLKGNYEQYF. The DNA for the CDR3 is TGTGCCAGCAGCTTAAAGGGGAACTACGAGCAGTACTTC.

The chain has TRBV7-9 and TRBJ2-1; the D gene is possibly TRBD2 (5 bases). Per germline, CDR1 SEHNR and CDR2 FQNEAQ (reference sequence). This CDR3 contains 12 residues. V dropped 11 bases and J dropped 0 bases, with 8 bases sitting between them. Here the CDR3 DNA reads TGTGCCGGGAGAAGCTCCTACAATGAGCAGTTCTTC. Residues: CAGRSSYNEQFF.

The CDR3 nucleotides are TGTGCCAGCAGTTTGTCCGGAGACCACAATGAGCAGTTCTTC. It yields the protein CASSLSGDHNEQFF. The chain is built from TRBV27 and TRBJ2-1; D is unresolved. The ends were cut back, 3 bases at V and 5 bases at J, with 11 bases in the middle. The CDR3 has 14 amino acids. CDR1 and CDR2 from the germline V gene are MNHEY and SMNVEV (reference sequence).

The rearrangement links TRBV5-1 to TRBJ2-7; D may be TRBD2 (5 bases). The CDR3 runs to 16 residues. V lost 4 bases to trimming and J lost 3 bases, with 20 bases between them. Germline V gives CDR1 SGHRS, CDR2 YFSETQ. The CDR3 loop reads CASSLPPVSGHYEQYF. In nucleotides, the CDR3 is TGCGCCAGCAGCCTCCCTCCGGTGAGCGGCCACTACGAGCAGTACTTC.

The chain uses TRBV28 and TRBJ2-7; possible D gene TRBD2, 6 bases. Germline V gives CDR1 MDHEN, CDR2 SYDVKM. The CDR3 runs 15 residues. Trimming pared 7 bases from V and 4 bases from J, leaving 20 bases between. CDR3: CASTPGENDVYEQYF. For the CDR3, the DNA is TGTGCCAGCACACCGGGGGAAAACGACGTATACGAGCAGTACTTC.

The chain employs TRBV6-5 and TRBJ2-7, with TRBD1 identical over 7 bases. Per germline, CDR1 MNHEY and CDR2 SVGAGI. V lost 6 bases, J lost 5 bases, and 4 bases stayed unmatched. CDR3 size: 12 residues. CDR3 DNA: TGTGCCAGCAGCCGACAGGGAAACGAGCAGTACTTC. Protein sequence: CASSRQGNEQYF.

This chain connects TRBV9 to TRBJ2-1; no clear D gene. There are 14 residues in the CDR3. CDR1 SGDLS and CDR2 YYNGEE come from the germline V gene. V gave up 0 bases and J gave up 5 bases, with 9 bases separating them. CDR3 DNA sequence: TGTGCCAGCAGCGTAGCCAGTAATGACAATGAGCAGTTCTTC. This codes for CASSVASNDNEQFF.

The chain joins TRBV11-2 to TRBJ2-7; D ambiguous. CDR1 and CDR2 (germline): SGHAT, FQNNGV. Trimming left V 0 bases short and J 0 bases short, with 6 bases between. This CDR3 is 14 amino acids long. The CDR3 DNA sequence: TGTGCCAGCAGCTTAGATCTCGTCTCCTACGAGCAGTACTTC. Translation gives CASSLDLVSYEQYF.

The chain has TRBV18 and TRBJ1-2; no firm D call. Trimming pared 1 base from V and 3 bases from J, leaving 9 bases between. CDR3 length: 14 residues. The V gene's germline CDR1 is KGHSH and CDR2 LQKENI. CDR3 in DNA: TGTGCCAGCTCACCACTTGCGGTTGACTATGGCTACACCTTC. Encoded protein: CASSPLAVDYGYTF. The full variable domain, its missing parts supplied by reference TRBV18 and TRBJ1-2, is NAGVMQNPRHLVRRRGQEARLRCSPMKGHSHVYWYRQLPEEGLKFMVYLQKENIIDESGMPKERFSAEFPKEGPSILRIQQVVRGDSAAYFCASSPLAVDYGYTFGSGTRLTVV.

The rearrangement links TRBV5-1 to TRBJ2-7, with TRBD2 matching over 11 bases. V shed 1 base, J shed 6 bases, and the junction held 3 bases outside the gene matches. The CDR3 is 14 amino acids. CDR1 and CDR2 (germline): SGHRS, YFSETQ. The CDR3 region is CASSLTSGSSEQYF. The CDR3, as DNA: TGCGCCAGCAGCTTGACTAGCGGGAGTAGCGAGCAGTACTTC.

The DNA for the CDR3 is TGTGCCAGTCTAGGGACAGGCGCACCGCGGGGCTACGAGCAGTACTTC. This codes for CASLGTGAPRGYEQYF. The chain is built from TRBV28 and TRBJ2-7; 8 nucleotides line up with TRBD1. V was pared by 9 bases and J by 3 bases, with 16 bases of the junction left unmatched. This CDR3 has 16 residues. The germline V gene has CDR1 MDHEN and CDR2 SYDVKM.

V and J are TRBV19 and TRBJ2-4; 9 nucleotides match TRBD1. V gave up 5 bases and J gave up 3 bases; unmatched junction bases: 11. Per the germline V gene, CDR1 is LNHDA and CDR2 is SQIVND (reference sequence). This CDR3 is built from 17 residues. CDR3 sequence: CASSEAQGARGKNIQYF. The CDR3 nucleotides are TGTGCCAGTAGTGAAGCACAGGGGGCAAGGGGCAAAAACATTCAGTACTTC.

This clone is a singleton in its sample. CDR3 nucleotides: TGTGCCAGCAGTAGGACAGGGGCACGCTACGAGCAGTACTTC. Translated, it gives CASSRTGARYEQYF. The chain joins TRBV28 to TRBJ2-7, with 9 bases fitting TRBD1. Germline CDR1 and CDR2: MDHEN and SYDVKM. The CDR3 covers 14 residues. J was trimmed by 3 bases and V by 5 bases; bases with no gene match: 5.

The DNA of the CDR3 is TGTGCCAGCAGCCCCAGAAGGAGCGGGAGACCCGGGGTGAATGAGCAGTTCTTC. Amino acids: CASSPRRSGRPGVNEQFF. The chain employs TRBV7-9 and TRBJ2-1; 8 positions match TRBD2. The CDR3 has 18 residues. From germline, CDR1 is SEHNR and CDR2 FQNEAQ (reference sequence). V shed 5 bases and J 7 bases; nucleotides not matched to a gene: 19.

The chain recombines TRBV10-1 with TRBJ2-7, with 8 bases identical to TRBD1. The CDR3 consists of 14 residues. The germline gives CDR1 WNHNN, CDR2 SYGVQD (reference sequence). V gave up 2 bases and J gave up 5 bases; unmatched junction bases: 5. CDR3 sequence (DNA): TGCGCCAGCAGTGAGAGGGACAGGCAACACGAGCAGTACTTC. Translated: CASSERDRQHEQYF.

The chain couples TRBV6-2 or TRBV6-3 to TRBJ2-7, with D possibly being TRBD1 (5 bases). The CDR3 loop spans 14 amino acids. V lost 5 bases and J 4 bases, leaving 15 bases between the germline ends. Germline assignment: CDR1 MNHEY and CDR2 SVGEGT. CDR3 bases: TGTGCCAGCAGTCAAGGGGCGCTGAGATACGAGCAGTACTTC. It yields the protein CASSQGALRYEQYF.

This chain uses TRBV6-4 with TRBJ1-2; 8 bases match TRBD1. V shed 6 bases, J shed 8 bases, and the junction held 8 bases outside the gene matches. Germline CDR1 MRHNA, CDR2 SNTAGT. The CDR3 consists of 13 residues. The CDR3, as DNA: TGTGCCAGCAGGAATGGACAGGGTGAGGGCTACACCTTC. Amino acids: CASRNGQGEGYTF.

The CDR3 protein is CASSLNPSVGETQYF. The CDR3 coding sequence is TGTGCCAGCAGCTTAAATCCCAGCGTCGGAGAGACCCAGTACTTC. V is TRBV7-9 and J is TRBJ2-5; no firm D call. Trimming pared 2 bases from V and 4 bases from J, leaving 14 bases between. This CDR3 region has 15 residues. Germline V gene sequence: CDR1 SEHNR, CDR2 FQNEAQ (reference sequence).

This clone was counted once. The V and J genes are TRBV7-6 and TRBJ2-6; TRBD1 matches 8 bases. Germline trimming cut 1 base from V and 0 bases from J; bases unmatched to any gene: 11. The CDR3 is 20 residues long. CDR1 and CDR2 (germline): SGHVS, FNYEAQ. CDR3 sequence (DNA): TGTGCCAGCAGCTTAGGGGTCAGAGGACAGGGAGTCTCTGGGGCCAACGTCCTGACTTTC. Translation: CASSLGVRGQGVSGANVLTF. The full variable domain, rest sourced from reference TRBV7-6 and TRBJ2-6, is GAGVSQSPRYKVTKRGQDVALRCDPISGHVSLYWYRQALGQGPEFLTYFNYEAQQDKSGLPNDRFSAERPEGSISTLTIQRTEQRDSAMYRCASSLGVRGQGVSGANVLTFGAGSRLTVL.

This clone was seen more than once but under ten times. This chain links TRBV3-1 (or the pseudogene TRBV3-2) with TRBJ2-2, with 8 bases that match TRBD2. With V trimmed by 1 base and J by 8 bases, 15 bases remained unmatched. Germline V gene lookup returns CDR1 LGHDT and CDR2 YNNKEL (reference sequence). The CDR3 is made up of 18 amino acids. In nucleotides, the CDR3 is TGTGCCAGCAGCCAAGGACAGTTTGCTAGCGGGCCTCGAGGGGAGCTGTTTTTT. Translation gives CASSQGQFASGPRGELFF.

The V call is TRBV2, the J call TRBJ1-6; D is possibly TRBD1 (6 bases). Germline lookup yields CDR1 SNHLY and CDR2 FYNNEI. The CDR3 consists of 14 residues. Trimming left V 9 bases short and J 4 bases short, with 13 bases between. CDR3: CASTGPPYNSPLHF. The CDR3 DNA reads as TGTGCCAGTACAGGGCCCCCATATAATTCACCCCTCCACTTT.

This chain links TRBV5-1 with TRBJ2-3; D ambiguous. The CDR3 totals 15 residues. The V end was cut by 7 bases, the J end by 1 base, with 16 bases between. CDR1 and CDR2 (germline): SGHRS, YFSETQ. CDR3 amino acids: CASEEIPAGTDTQYF. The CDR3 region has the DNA TGCGCCAGCGAGGAAATACCGGCCGGCACAGATACGCAGTATTTT. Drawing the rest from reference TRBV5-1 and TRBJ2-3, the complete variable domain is KAGVTQTPRYLIKTRGQQVTLSCSPISGHRSVSWYQQTPGQGLQFLFEYFSETQRNKGNFPGRFSGRQFSNSRSEMNVSTLELGDSALYLCASEEIPAGTDTQYFGPGTRLTVL.

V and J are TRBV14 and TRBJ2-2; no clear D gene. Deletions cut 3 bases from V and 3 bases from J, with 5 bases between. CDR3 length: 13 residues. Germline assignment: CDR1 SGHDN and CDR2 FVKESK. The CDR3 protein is CASSHIHTGELFF. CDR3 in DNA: TGTGCCAGCAGCCACATCCACACCGGGGAGCTGTTTTTT.

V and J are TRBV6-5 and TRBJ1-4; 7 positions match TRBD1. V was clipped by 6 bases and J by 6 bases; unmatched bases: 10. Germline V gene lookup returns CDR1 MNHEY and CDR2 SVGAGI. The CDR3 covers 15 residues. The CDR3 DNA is TGTGCCAGCAGCCCAAGGGGACAGTCCCATGAAAAACTGTTTTTT. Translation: CASSPRGQSHEKLFF.

The CDR3 sequence: CASSQGPSGRYNEQFF. DNA for the CDR3: TGCGCCAGCAGCCAAGGTCCGAGCGGGAGATACAATGAGCAGTTCTTC. The V and J genes are TRBV4-1 and TRBJ2-1, with TRBD2 identical over 8 bases. The CDR3 totals 16 residues. The ends lost 1 base at V and 4 bases at J; junction bases unmatched: 6. CDR1 and CDR2 (germline): MGHRA, YSYEKL.

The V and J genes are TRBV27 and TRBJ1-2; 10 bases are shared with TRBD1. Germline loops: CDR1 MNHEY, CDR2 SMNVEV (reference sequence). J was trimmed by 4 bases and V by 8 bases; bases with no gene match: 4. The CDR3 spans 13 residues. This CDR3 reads CASGDRGFYGYTF. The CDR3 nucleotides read TGTGCCAGCGGGGACAGGGGATTCTATGGCTACACCTTC.

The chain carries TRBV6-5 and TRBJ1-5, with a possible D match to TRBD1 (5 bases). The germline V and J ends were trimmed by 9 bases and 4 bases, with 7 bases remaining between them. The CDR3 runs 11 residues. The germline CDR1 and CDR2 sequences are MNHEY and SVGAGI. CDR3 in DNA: TGTGCCAGACAGGAGAATCAGCCCCAGCATTTT. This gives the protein CARQENQPQHF.

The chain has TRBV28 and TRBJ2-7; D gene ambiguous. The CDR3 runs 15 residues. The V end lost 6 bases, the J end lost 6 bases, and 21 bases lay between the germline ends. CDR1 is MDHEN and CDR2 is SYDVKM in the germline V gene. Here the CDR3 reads CASRPRGSGWVEQYF. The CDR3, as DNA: TGTGCCAGCAGGCCCCGTGGCTCCGGGTGGGTCGAGCAGTACTTC.